The sequence of this T cell receptor beta chain was determined in a study of T cells in localized non-small cell lung cancer. Study results and caveats: A denser population of T cells in blood accompanied longer overall survival. Of the top 100 tumor clones, median about 56 were in adjacent lung, about 26 among its top 100. Tumor trailed uninvolved adjacent lung in T cell clonality, which peaked there.

The protocol was immunoSEQ multiplex PCR, while the TCRdb copy is restricted to in-frame clones and leaves out a portion. The sample carries fewer than 3,000 clones, under 25% recorded once. For this clone: Its antigen remains unknown.

The source of this sequence is a male donor older than 55 with stage I lung adenocarcinoma. Specimen: lung tumor tissue, collected before any cancer treatment.

CDR3 coding DNA: TGTGCCACCAGCAGAACTAGCGGGAGGGTTACCTACGAGCAGTACTTC. As protein: CATSRTSGRVTYEQYF. The J gene is TRBJ2-7, the V gene TRBV15; 13 bases align to TRBD2. CDR3 length: 16 amino acids. V lost 2 bases and J lost 2; bases outside the gene matches: 3. Germline CDR1 LNHNV, CDR2 YYDKDF (reference sequence).